There are many counts of the clone carrying this TCR beta chain. Its antigen is not known. The time point was: persistent/refractory GD, antithyroid drugs over 5 years with positive TRAb. TCR sequences were obtained from RNA taken from PBMCs. Graves' disease diagnosis followed American Thyroid Association guidelines. These data originate in a study of regulatory T cells in long-lasting Graves disease. Library construction for TCR beta used iRepertoire HTBI primers and Arm-PCR of CDR3 regions. TCRdb passed the multiplex PCR reads through MiXCR, listing each CDR3 protein once. The table lists 600,000 to 800,000 distinct CDR3 sequences, around 30% of them singletons. The study, taken as a whole, reports: Favored gene segments in persistent disease were TRBV28, TRBJ1-2 and TRBJ2-5.

The CDR3 runs 13 residues. V was trimmed by 3 bases and J by 5 bases, leaving 10 bases between them. Looked up from germline, CDR1 is MDHEN and CDR2 is SYDVKM. This receptor was obtained from a female donor with Graves disease. The rearrangement joins TRBV28 to TRBJ1-2; no firm D call. Source: peripheral blood mononuclear cells (PBMCs), taken when the disease was refractory, from a patient treated with antithyroid drugs. Here the CDR3 DNA reads TGTGCCAGCAGTTTTGTGAGGGTTTATGGCTACACCTTC. This codes for CASSFVRVYGYTF.